These 20 T cell receptor beta chains originate from one sample sequenced in a study of shared clonotypes between healthy human individuals. Naive CD8 cells lacked CD45RO, underwent positive selection for CCR7 and left out terminally differentiated effector memory CD45RA+ cells. Generated by immunoSEQ multiplex PCR, the TCRdb table keeps only in-frame clones and is missing some. The repertoire holds a few hundred thousand clones, 95% seen once, with around 0.097% in the top ten. Sequences were obtained from naive CD8+ T cells sorted from blood. The receptors were sampled from a woman aged 25 to 39 in good health.

The V and J genes are TRBV11-2 and TRBJ2-3; maybe TRBD1 (5 bases). Trimming left V 6 bases short and J 2 bases short, with 12 bases between. CDR3 length equals 14 residues. Germline V gene data show CDR1 as SGHAT and CDR2 as FQNNGV. The CDR3 DNA reads TGTGCCAGCAGTCCCTCGACAGACACAGATACGCAGTATTTT. Amino acid sequence: CASSPSTDTDTQYF.

For this clone: Additional DNA sequences in this sample encode the identical CDR3. This chain joins TRBV27 and TRBJ2-7; 7 bases are a match to TRBD1. With 10 bases clipped from V and 2 bases from J, the junction kept 8 bases outside the gene matches. Germline CDR1 reads MNHEY; CDR2 reads SMNVEV (reference sequence). CDR3 length equals 13 residues. CDR3 sequence: CATKGGTAYEQYF. Written as DNA, the CDR3 is TGTGCCACCAAAGGGGGCACGGCCTACGAGCAGTACTTC.

The V gene is TRBV7-6, the J gene TRBJ2-2; no clear D gene. The CDR3 is 14 residues long. Deletions cut 5 bases from V and 2 bases from J, with 9 bases between. Per the germline V gene, CDR1 is SGHVS and CDR2 is FNYEAQ. The chain's CDR3 is CASSPLDNTGELFF. The CDR3 coding sequence is TGTGCCAGCAGCCCGTTGGATAACACCGGGGAGCTGTTTTTT. Looking up the rest from reference TRBV7-6 and TRBJ2-2 gives the full variable domain: GAGVSQSPRYKVTKRGQDVALRCDPISGHVSLYWYRQALGQGPEFLTYFNYEAQQDKSGLPNDRFSAERPEGSISTLTIQRTEQRDSAMYRCASSPLDNTGELFFGEGSRLTVL.

The J gene is TRBJ2-7, the V gene TRBV2; D uncertain. Looked up from germline, CDR1 is SNHLY and CDR2 is FYNNEI. Trimming pared 4 bases from V and 0 bases from J, leaving 7 bases between. The CDR3 covers 13 residues. The CDR3 sequence: CASSGDVSYEQYF. CDR3 nucleotides: TGTGCCAGCAGTGGCGACGTCTCCTACGAGCAGTACTTC. The variable domain in full, with the rest retrieved from reference TRBV2 and TRBJ2-7, is EPEVTQTPSHQVTQMGQEVILRCVPISNHLYFYWYRQILGQKVEFLVSFYNNEISEKSEIFDDQFSVERPDGSNFTLKIRSTKLEDSAMYFCASSGDVSYEQYFGPGTRLTVT.

The rearrangement uses TRBV6-4 and TRBJ1-5; D gene uncertain. The CDR3 runs 14 residues. V lost 7 bases, J lost 0 bases, and 10 bases lay in between. Germline V gene data show CDR1 as MRHNA and CDR2 as SNTAGT. This CDR3 is CASILLYSNQPQHF. The CDR3 nucleotides read TGTGCCAGCATCTTACTTTATAGCAATCAGCCCCAGCATTTT.

V gene TRBV5-4 combines with J gene TRBJ2-1; TRBD2 matches 9 bases. The germline CDR1 and CDR2 sequences are SGHNT and YYREEE (reference sequence). The length of the CDR3 is 15 residues. V trimming: 2 bases; J trimming: 4 bases; junction bases outside the gene matches: 4. CDR3 DNA: TGTGCCAGCAGCTTCCGGCTAGCGGGGTACAATGAGCAGTTCTTC. Protein: CASSFRLAGYNEQFF.

The chain combines TRBV7-9 with TRBJ2-6; no clear D gene. The CDR3 covers 18 residues. V was trimmed by 7 bases and J by 1 base, leaving 20 bases between them. Germline values: CDR1 SEHNR, CDR2 FQNEAQ (reference sequence). CDR3 in amino acids: CASIPGSRKISGANVLTF. The CDR3 DNA reads TGTGCCAGCATCCCGGGCAGCCGTAAAATTTCTGGGGCCAACGTCCTGACTTTC.

The V gene is TRBV9, the J gene TRBJ2-5; 7 bases map to TRBD2. V lost 4 bases to trimming and J lost 5 bases; unmatched junction nucleotides: 5. The germline CDR1 and CDR2 sequences are SGDLS and YYNGEE. This CDR3 is built from 13 residues. CDR3 in amino acids: CASSYWEGETQYF. The CDR3 DNA reads TGTGCCAGCAGCTATTGGGAGGGGGAGACCCAGTACTTC.

This chain connects TRBV19 to TRBJ2-7; D possibly corresponds to TRBD2 (5 bases). The CDR3 contains 13 residues. Trimming removed 3 bases from V and 3 bases from J, with 9 bases in between. The germline V gene encodes CDR1 LNHDA and CDR2 SQIVND (reference sequence). The DNA of the CDR3 is TGTGCCAGTAGTATGACCCGGGACTACGAGCAGTACTTC. This sequence encodes CASSMTRDYEQYF.

The count of this clone is one. V and J are TRBV28 and TRBJ2-1; D remains ambiguous. This CDR3 has 11 amino acids. Trimming took off 2 bases at V and 8 bases at J, with 4 bases between the two ends. Germline CDR1 reads MDHEN; CDR2 reads SYDVKM. In nucleotides, the CDR3 is TGTGCCAGCAGTTTAGGTTATGAGCAGTTCTTC. Translating it yields CASSLGYEQFF.

The V call is TRBV28, the J call TRBJ2-7; the match to TRBD1 covers 9 bases. The CDR3 consists of 14 residues. Per germline, CDR1 MDHEN and CDR2 SYDVKM. V was pared by 8 bases and J by 1 base, with 6 bases of the junction left unmatched. The DNA of the CDR3 is TGTGCCAGCCACAGGGGGCCATTTTCCTACGAGCAGTACTTC. Translation: CASHRGPFSYEQYF.

The chain links TRBV27 to TRBJ1-5; D is perhaps TRBD1 (5 bases). The CDR3 length is 14 residues. The germline gives CDR1 MNHEY, CDR2 SMNVEV (reference sequence). V was pared by 5 bases and J by 6 bases, with 14 bases between. The CDR3 sequence is CASSAGGSGQPQHF. CDR3 in DNA: TGTGCCAGCAGTGCGGGGGGGAGTGGTCAGCCCCAGCATTTT.

This clone was observed once. The chain employs TRBV5-6 and TRBJ1-2, with 7 bases lining up with TRBD1. V was clipped by 1 base and J by 4 bases; unmatched bases: 10. Germline V gene sequence: CDR1 SGHDT, CDR2 YYEEEE. The CDR3 sequence is 16 residues long. CDR3 nucleotide sequence: TGTGCCAGCAGCTTGCTGCAGGGGGTCGACCTCTATGGCTACACCTTC. Encoded protein: CASSLLQGVDLYGYTF.

The chain is built from TRBV6-5 and TRBJ2-2; weak D call: TRBD2 (6 bases). The CDR3 runs 15 residues. V was shortened by 5 bases and J by 1 base, with 11 bases between the two germline ends. CDR1 is MNHEY, CDR2 SVGAGI, per germline. The CDR3 region is CASSPGLWNTGELFF. The CDR3 nucleotides read TGTGCCAGCAGTCCGGGACTTTGGAACACCGGGGAGCTGTTTTTT.

This sequence joins TRBV9 and TRBJ2-7; 11 positions agree with TRBD1. V shed 5 bases, J shed 7 bases, and the junction held 11 bases outside the gene matches. This CDR3 region has 15 residues. CDR1 is SGDLS, CDR2 YYNGEE, per germline. CDR3 in amino acids: CASSPSGQGAEEQYF. Written as DNA, the CDR3 is TGTGCCAGCAGTCCTTCCGGACAGGGGGCAGAGGAGCAGTACTTC.

The J gene is TRBJ1-3, the V gene TRBV13, with 8 bases fitting TRBD1. The ends lost 2 bases at V and 0 bases at J; junction bases unmatched: 9. The CDR3 totals 18 residues. Germline assignment: CDR1 PRHDT and CDR2 FYEKMQ (reference sequence). The CDR3 sequence is CASSLTMTGALSGNTIYF. Here the CDR3 DNA reads TGTGCCAGCAGCTTAACTATGACAGGGGCCCTCTCTGGAAACACCATATATTTT.

The chain links TRBV10-2 to TRBJ1-2, with D possibly TRBD1 on 5 matching bases. V dropped 7 bases and J dropped 5 bases, with 17 bases sitting between them. Germline lookup yields CDR1 WSHSY and CDR2 SAAADI. There are 14 residues in the CDR3. CDR3 in amino acids: CASTSVGGGYGYTF. CDR3 DNA: TGCGCCAGCACTTCCGTTGGGGGTGGGTATGGCTACACCTTC.

In regard to this clone: Other DNA sequences in the sample encode the same CDR3. The genes are TRBV6-5 and TRBJ2-3; weak D call: TRBD2 (5 bases). CDR1 and CDR2 from the germline V gene are MNHEY and SVGAGI. The CDR3 length is 13 residues. V was pared by 2 bases and J by 3 bases, with 6 bases between. The CDR3 coding sequence is TGTGCCAGCAGTTACCGGGGTACAGATACGCAGTATTTT. Translation: CASSYRGTDTQYF.

The genes are TRBV28 and TRBJ1-1; D ambiguous. There are 14 residues in the CDR3. CDR1 and CDR2 (germline): MDHEN, SYDVKM. V lost 6 bases and J 1 base, leaving 12 bases between the germline ends. CDR3 loop: CASSPRLENTEAFF. For the CDR3, the DNA is TGTGCCAGCAGCCCCCGGCTGGAGAACACTGAAGCTTTCTTT.

This clone was recorded once. The CDR3 sequence is CASSLAPQGMNTEAFF. CDR3 bases: TGTGCCAGCAGCTTGGCCCCACAGGGGATGAACACTGAAGCTTTCTTT. This sequence joins TRBV5-6 and TRBJ1-1; TRBD1 aligns across 7 bases. CDR3 length equals 16 residues. Looked up from germline, CDR1 is SGHDT and CDR2 is YYEEEE. The J segment lost 0 bases and the V segment lost 0 bases, leaving 5 bases of the junction unmatched.